One T cell receptor beta chain is described in this entry. Antigen specificity is unknown. J was trimmed by 8 bases and V by 4 bases; bases with no gene match: 4. The CDR3 loop spans 14 amino acids. Germline CDR1 is SGHNT and CDR2 is YYREEE (reference sequence). The sample belongs to a study of beta chain features in type 1 diabetes. As for the study in general: Over all samples combined, some 99,000,000 sorted cells were examined.

Study conclusions and caveats: PCR might show a preference for shorter templates, equally across patients and controls. TCRB CDR3s were moderately but significantly shorter in Type 1 diabetes patients in all four CD4+ subsets. The cDNA sequencing approach could over-represent high-TCR-expressing cells.

All of the isolated RNA was reverse transcribed, so expressed TCRB transcripts were sequenced. The protocol was immunoSEQ multiplex PCR, while the TCRdb copy is restricted to in-frame clones and leaves out a portion. The sample includes about 160,000 clones, approximately 8.7% of them seen just once. Populations isolated by sorting all had purity greater than 95%. The sequence was obtained from a woman younger than 45 with type 1 diabetes. The chain uses TRBV5-4 and TRBJ2-1, with 12 bases matching TRBD2. The sequenced sample was central memory CD4+ T cells from blood. The CDR3 region is CASSATSGSDEQFF. The CDR3 DNA sequence: TGTGCCAGCAGCGCGACTAGCGGGAGTGATGAGCAGTTCTTC.